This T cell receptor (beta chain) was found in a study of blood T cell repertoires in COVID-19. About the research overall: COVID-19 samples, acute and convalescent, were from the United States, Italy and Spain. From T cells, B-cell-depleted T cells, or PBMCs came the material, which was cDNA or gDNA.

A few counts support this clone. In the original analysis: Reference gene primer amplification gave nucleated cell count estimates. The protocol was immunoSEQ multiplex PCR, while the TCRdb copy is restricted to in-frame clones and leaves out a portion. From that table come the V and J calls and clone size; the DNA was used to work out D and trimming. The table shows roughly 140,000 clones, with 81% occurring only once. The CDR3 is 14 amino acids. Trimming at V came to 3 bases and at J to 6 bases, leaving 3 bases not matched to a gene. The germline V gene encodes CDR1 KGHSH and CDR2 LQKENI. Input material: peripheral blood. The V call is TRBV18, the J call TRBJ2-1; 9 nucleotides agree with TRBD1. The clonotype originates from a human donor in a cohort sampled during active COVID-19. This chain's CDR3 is CASSPGQGINEQFF. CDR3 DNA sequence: TGTGCCAGCTCACCGGGACAGGGAATCAATGAGCAGTTCTTC.